These 10 T cell receptor beta chains were all obtained from the same sample, sequenced in a study of T cells in Graves' hyperthyroidism and ophthalmopathy. RNA transcripts were the template for amplifying TCR beta CDR3 regions. Using the HTBI primer set, a first-round RT-PCR was run on the TCR CDR3. TCRdb fed the multiplex PCR reads into MiXCR, producing one record per CDR3 protein. The data show fewer than 500,000 distinct CDR3 sequences, roughly 13% seen once. The sequenced material came from blood. The source of these receptors is a man under 40 with Graves' hyperthyroidism that later progressed to Graves' ophthalmopathy.

This clonotype appeared many times. The gene calls are TRBV6-2 or TRBV6-3 and TRBJ2-1; TRBD2 aligns across 8 bases. This CDR3 is 17 amino acids long. The germline V gene encodes CDR1 MNHEY and CDR2 SVGEGT. V shed 2 bases and J 5 bases; nucleotides not matched to a gene: 11. CDR3 region: CASSYPGGSGVDNEQFF. Here the CDR3 DNA reads TGTGCCAGCAGTTACCCCGGGGGTAGCGGGGTGGACAATGAGCAGTTCTTC.

This clonotype occurred a few times. The V call is TRBV5-1, the J call TRBJ2-7, with TRBD2 matching over 7 bases. The CDR3 is 13 amino acids. The J segment lost 5 bases and the V segment lost 4 bases, leaving 6 bases of the junction unmatched. Germline CDR1 and CDR2: SGHRS and YFSETQ. The CDR3: CASSTLADNEQYF. CDR3 coding DNA: TGCGCCAGCAGCACGCTAGCGGATAACGAGCAGTACTTC.

There are many counts of this clonotype. As DNA, the CDR3 is TGTGCCAGCAGCCCCAGACTAGCGTACGAAGAGACCCAGTACTTC. It yields the protein CASSPRLAYEETQYF. The genes are TRBV5-5 and TRBJ2-5, with 8 nucleotides matching TRBD2. Germline V lookup: CDR1 SGHKS, CDR2 YYEKEE (reference sequence). The CDR3 has 15 amino acids. J lost 3 bases, V lost 4 bases, and 8 bases had no gene match.

Worth noting for this clonotype: A read error may be the cause here, since a much bigger clone is one base away. The chain recombines TRBV6-1 with TRBJ2-3; D is possibly TRBD1 (6 bases). The germline V gene has CDR1 MNHNS and CDR2 SASEGT. The CDR3 totals 16 residues. Trimming shortened V by 10 bases and J by 0 bases, and 20 bases separated the two germline ends. The CDR3 DNA reads TGTGCCATCAGATTTATGGGACAAGCAAGCACAGATACGCAGTATTTT. The encoded protein is CAIRFMGQASTDTQYF.

At least ten counts were recorded for this clonotype. The V gene is TRBV11-2, the J gene TRBJ1-1; 7 bases are shared with TRBD1. The CDR3 has 15 amino acids. In germline, CDR1 is SGHAT, CDR2 FQNNGV. V gave up 1 base and J gave up 3 bases; unmatched junction bases: 5. The CDR3 coding sequence is TGTGCCAGCAGCTTAGTTAGGGGGCGGGACACTGAAGCTTTCTTT. Encoded protein: CASSLVRGRDTEAFF.

In its sample, this clonotype was seen a few times. This chain uses TRBV9 with TRBJ2-5; TRBD1 matches 7 bases. CDR1 SGDLS and CDR2 YYNGEE come from the germline V gene. This CDR3 spans 14 amino acids. V trimming: 2 bases; J trimming: 3 bases; junction bases outside the gene matches: 4. CDR3 nucleotides: TGTGCCAGCAGCGTTAGACAGGGTGAAGAGACCCAGTACTTC. Protein sequence: CASSVRQGEETQYF.

The chain links TRBV9 to TRBJ1-1, with D unresolved. The length of the CDR3 is 14 residues. Germline V lookup: CDR1 SGDLS, CDR2 YYNGEE. Trimming took 6 bases from V and 2 from J, leaving 14 bases between them. CDR3 protein: CASTPSVLNTEAFF. CDR3 bases: TGTGCCAGCACCCCCAGCGTCTTAAACACTGAAGCTTTCTTT.

This clonotype came up many times. The rearrangement joins TRBV7-2 to TRBJ1-5; 7 bases match TRBD1. This CDR3 is built from 17 residues. Per the germline V gene, CDR1 is SGHTA and CDR2 is FQGNSA. V dropped 2 bases and J dropped 0; count of bases not matched to a gene: 7. The CDR3 region has the DNA TGTGCCAGCAGCTTACAGGGGGTCCCCTTTAGCAATCAGCCCCAGCATTTT. This codes for CASSLQGVPFSNQPQHF. The full variable domain, with the rest looked up from reference TRBV7-2 and TRBJ1-5, is GAGVSQSPSNKVTEKGKDVELRCDPISGHTALYWYRQSLGQGLEFLIYFQGNSAPDKSGLPSDRFSAERTGGSVSTLTIQRTQQEDSAVYLCASSLQGVPFSNQPQHFGDGTRLSIL.

This clonotype was picked up many times. This chain uses TRBV7-9 with TRBJ2-7, with 11 bases aligning to TRBD2. Germline V lookup: CDR1 SEHNR, CDR2 FQNEAQ (reference sequence). The length of the CDR3 is 15 residues. V gave up 5 bases and J gave up 4 bases; unmatched junction bases: 7. Here the CDR3 DNA reads TGTGCCAGCAGCGCGGCGACTAGCGGGGATTACGAGCAGTACTTC. Its translation: CASSAATSGDYEQYF.

This clonotype has more than one count but fewer than ten. The J gene is TRBJ2-7, the V gene TRBV7-9; the match to TRBD1 covers 7 bases. The V and J ends lost 6 bases and 4 bases, in that order; junction bases with no gene match: 6. This CDR3 spans 13 amino acids. In germline, CDR1 is SEHNR, CDR2 FQNEAQ (reference sequence). DNA of the CDR3: TGTGCCAGCAGACCACGACAGGGTTACGAGCAGTACTTC. This codes for CASRPRQGYEQYF. Full variable domain (outside the CDR3, taken from reference TRBV7-9 and TRBJ2-7): DTGVSQNPRHKITKRGQNVTFRCDPISEHNRLYWYRQTLGQGPEFLTYFQNEAQLEKSRLLSDRFSAERPKGSFSTLEIQRTEQGDSAMYLCASRPRQGYEQYFGPGTRLTVT.